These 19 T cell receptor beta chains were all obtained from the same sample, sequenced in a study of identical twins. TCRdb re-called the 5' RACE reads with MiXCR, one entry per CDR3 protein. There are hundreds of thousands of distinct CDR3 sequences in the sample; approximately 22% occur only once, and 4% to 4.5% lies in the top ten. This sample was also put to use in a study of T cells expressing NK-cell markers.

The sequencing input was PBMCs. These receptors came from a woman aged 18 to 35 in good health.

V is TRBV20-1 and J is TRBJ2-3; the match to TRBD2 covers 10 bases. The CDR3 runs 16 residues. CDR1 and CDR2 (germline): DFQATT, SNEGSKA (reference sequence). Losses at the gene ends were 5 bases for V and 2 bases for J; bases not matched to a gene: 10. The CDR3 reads CSAPPTSGRITDTQYF. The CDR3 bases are TGCAGTGCTCCCCCGACTAGCGGGCGAATCACAGATACGCAGTATTTT.

CDR3 coding DNA: TGTGCCAGCAGCCATCACGGTACTGGCTCGGGGCAGTACTTC. Translating it yields CASSHHGTGSGQYF. The chain has TRBV7-9 and TRBJ2-7; the D is unclear. CDR3 length: 14 residues. Germline CDR1 is SEHNR and CDR2 is FQNEAQ (reference sequence). V lost 5 bases and J 9 bases, leaving 20 bases between the germline ends.

The CDR3 bases are TGCGCCAGCAGCTCGGGAGCGGGAGGGTCGAACACCGGGGAGCTGTTTTTT. This gives the protein CASSSGAGGSNTGELFF. J is TRBJ2-2 and V is TRBV5-1; 10 bases are shared with TRBD2. V shed 3 bases, J shed 0 bases, and the junction held 5 bases outside the gene matches. Germline V CDR1 and CDR2: SGHRS, YFSETQ. The CDR3 totals 17 residues.

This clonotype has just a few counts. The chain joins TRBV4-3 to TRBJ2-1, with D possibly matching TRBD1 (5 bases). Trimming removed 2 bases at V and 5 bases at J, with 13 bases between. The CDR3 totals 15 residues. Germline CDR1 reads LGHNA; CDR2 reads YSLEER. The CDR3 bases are TGCGCCAGCAGCCAAATGGAAGACAGTGACAATGAGCAGTTCTTC. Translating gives CASSQMEDSDNEQFF.

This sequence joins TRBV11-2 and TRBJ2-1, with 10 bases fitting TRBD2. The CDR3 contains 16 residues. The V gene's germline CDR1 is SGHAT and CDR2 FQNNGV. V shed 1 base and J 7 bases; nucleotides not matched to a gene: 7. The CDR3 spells CASSLAVGAGGNEQFF. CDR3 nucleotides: TGTGCCAGCAGCTTAGCCGTTGGAGCGGGGGGGAATGAGCAGTTCTTC.

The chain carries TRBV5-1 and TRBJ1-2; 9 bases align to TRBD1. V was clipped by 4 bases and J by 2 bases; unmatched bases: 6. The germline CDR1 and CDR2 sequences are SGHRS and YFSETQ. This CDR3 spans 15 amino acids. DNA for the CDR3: TGCGCCAGCAGCCTGCGGACAGGGGAGAACTATGGCTACACCTTC. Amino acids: CASSLRTGENYGYTF.

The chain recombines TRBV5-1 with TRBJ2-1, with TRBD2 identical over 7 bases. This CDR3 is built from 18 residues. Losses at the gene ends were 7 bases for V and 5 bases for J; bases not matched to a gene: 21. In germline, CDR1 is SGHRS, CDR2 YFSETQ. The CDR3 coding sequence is TGCGCCAGCCGACCCGGGCGGGAGAACACCTTTAAGGACAATGAGCAGTTCTTC. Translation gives CASRPGRENTFKDNEQFF.

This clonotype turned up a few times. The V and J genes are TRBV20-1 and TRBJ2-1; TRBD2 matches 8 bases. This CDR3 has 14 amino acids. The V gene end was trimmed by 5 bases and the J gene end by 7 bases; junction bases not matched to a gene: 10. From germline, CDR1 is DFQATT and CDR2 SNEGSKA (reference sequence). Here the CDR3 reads CSALSGVGVNEQFF. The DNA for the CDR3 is TGCAGTGCTCTTAGCGGGGTCGGTGTGAATGAGCAGTTCTTC.

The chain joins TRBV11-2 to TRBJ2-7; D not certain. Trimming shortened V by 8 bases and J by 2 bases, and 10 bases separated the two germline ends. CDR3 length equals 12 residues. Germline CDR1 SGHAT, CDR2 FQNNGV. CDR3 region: CASGLTTYEQYF. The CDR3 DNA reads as TGTGCCAGCGGGCTTACGACCTACGAGCAGTACTTC.

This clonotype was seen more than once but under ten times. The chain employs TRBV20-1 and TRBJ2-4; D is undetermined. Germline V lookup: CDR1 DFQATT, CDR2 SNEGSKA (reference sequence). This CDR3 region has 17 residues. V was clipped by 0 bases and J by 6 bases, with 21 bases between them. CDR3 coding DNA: TGCAGTGCTAGAGATTCCTCGGCAGGACGGACCGGAAACATTCAGTACTTC. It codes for CSARDSSAGRTGNIQYF.

The CDR3 DNA sequence: TGTGCCAGCAGCTTTACTAGCGGCTACGAGCAGTACTTC. It yields the protein CASSFTSGYEQYF. The chain employs TRBV5-6 and TRBJ2-7, with 8 bases matching TRBD2. This CDR3 region has 13 residues. V lost 2 bases and J lost 3; bases outside the gene matches: 1. In germline, CDR1 is SGHDT, CDR2 YYEEEE.

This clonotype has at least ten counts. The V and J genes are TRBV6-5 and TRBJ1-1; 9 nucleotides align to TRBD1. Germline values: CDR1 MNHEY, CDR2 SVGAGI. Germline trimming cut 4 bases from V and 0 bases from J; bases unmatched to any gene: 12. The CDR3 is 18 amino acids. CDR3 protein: CASSWGPGQGALNTEAFF. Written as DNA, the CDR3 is TGTGCCAGCAGTTGGGGACCGGGACAGGGTGCCCTGAACACTGAAGCTTTCTTT.

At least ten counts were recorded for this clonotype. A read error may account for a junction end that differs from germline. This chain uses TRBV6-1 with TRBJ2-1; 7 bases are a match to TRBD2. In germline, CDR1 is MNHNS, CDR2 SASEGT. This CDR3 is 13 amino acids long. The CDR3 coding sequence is TGTGCCAGCAGCCCGGGGAGGGAGGGCCGACCGCTCTTC. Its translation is CASSPGREGRPLF.

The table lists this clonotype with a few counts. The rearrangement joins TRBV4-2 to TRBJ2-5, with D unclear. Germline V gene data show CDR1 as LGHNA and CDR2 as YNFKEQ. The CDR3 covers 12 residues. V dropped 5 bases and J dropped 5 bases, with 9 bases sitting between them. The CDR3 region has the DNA TGTGCCAGCAGCGAAAACCTGGAGACCCAGTACTTC. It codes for CASSENLETQYF.

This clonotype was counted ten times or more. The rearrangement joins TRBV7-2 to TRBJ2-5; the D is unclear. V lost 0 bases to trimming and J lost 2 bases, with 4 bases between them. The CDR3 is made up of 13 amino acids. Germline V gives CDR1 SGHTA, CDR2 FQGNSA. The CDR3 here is CASSLALQETQYF. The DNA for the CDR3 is TGTGCCAGCAGCTTAGCCCTACAAGAGACCCAGTACTTC.

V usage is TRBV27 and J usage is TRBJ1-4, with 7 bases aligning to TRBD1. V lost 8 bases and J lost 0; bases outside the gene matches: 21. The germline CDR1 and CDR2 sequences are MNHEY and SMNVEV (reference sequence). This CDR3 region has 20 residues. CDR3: CASQKRWGRRDSTTNEKLFF. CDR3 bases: TGTGCCAGCCAAAAGCGGTGGGGTCGCCGGGACAGCACAACTAATGAAAAACTGTTTTTT.

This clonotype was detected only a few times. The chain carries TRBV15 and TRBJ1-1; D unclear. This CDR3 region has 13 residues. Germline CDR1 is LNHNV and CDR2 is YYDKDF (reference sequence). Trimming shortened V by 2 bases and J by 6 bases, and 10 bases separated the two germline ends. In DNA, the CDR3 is TGTGCCACCAGCAGATCCACAATTGCTGAAGCTTTCTTT. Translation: CATSRSTIAEAFF.

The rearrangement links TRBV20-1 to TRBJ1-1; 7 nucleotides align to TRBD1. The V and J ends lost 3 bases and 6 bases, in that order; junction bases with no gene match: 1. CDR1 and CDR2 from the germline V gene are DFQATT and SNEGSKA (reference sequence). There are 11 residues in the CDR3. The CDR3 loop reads CSARTGSEAFF. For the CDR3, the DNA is TGCAGTGCTAGGACAGGGTCTGAAGCTTTCTTT.

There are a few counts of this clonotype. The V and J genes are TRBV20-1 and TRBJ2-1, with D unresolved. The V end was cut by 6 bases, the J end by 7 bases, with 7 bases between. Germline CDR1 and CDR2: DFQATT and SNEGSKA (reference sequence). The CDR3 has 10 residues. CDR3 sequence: CSAVWNEQFF. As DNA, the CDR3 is TGCAGTGCGGTGTGGAATGAGCAGTTCTTC.